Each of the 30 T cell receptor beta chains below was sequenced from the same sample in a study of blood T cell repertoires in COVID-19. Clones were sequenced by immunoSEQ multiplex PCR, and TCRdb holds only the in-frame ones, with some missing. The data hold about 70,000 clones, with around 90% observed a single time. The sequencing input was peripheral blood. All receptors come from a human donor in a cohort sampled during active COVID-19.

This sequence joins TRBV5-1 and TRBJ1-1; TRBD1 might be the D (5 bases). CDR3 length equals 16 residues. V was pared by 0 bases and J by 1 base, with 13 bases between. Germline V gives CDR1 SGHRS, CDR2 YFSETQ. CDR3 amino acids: CASSLVGGSSNTEAFF. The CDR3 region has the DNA TGCGCCAGCAGCTTGGTTGGGGGGAGTTCGAACACTGAAGCTTTCTTT.

DNA for the CDR3: TGTGCCAGTAGTATAGGGGCGACTAATGAAAAACTGTTTTTT. As protein: CASSIGATNEKLFF. The chain combines TRBV19 with TRBJ1-4; no firm D call. The CDR3 is 14 residues long. CDR1 is LNHDA, CDR2 SQIVND, per germline (reference sequence). V gave up 1 base and J gave up 2 bases, with 5 bases separating them.

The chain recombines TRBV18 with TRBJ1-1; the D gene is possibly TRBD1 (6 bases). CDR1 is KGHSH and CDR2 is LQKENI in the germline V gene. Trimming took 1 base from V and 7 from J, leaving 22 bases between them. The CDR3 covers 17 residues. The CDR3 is CASSPLIQGMKGVEAFF. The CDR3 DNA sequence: TGTGCCAGCTCACCACTAATCCAGGGGATGAAGGGAGTTGAAGCTTTCTTT. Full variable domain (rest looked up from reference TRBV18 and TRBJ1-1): NAGVMQNPRHLVRRRGQEARLRCSPMKGHSHVYWYRQLPEEGLKFMVYLQKENIIDESGMPKERFSAEFPKEGPSILRIQQVVRGDSAAYFCASSPLIQGMKGVEAFFGQGTRLTVV.

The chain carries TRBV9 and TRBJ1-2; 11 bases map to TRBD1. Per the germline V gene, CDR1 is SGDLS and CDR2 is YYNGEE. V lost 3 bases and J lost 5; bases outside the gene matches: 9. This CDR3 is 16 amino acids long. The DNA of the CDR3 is TGTGCCAGCAGCGACAACCCGGACAGGGGGCAATATGGCTACACCTTC. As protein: CASSDNPDRGQYGYTF.

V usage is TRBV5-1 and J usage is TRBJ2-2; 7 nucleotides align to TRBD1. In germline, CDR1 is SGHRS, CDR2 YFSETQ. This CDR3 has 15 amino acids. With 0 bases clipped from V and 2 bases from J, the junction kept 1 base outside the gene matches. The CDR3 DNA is TGCGCCAGCAGCTTGGCAGGGGGAAACACCGGGGAGCTGTTTTTT. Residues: CASSLAGGNTGELFF.

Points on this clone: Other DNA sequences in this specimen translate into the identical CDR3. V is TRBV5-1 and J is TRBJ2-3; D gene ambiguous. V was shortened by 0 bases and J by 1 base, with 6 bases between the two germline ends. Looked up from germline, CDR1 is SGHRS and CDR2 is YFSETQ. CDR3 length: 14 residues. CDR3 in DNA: TGCGCCAGCAGCTTGGCCAGCGGCACAGATACGCAGTATTTT. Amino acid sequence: CASSLASGTDTQYF.

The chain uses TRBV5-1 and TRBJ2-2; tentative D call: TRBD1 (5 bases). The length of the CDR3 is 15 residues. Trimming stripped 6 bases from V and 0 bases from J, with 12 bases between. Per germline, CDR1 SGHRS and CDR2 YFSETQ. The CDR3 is CASTTGATNTGELFF. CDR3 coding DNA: TGCGCCAGCACCACAGGTGCGACGAACACCGGGGAGCTGTTTTTT.

CDR3 sequence (DNA): TGTGCCAGCAGCCCAAGAGGAGGACCTGGGGCCAACGTCCTGACTTTC. Residues: CASSPRGGPGANVLTF. The V and J genes are TRBV7-8 and TRBJ2-6, with D possibly matching TRBD2 (5 bases). With 5 bases removed from V and 2 bases from J, the gap between germline ends came to 13 bases. Germline CDR1 SGHVS, CDR2 FQNEAQ. CDR3 length: 16 amino acids.

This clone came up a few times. The CDR3 spells CASAEAENEKLFF. For the CDR3, the DNA is TGTGCCAGTGCGGAGGCAGAGAATGAAAAACTGTTTTTT. The chain recombines TRBV19 with TRBJ1-4; no clear D gene. This CDR3 is 13 amino acids long. V lost 8 bases, J lost 5 bases, and 12 bases lay in between. The germline CDR1 and CDR2 sequences are LNHDA and SQIVND (reference sequence).

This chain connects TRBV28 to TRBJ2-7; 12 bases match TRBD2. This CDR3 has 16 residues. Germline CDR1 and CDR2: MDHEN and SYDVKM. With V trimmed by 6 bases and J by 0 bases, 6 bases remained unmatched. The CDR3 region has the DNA TGTGCCAGCAGCCCCGGGACTAGCGGGTACTCCTACGAGCAGTACTTC. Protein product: CASSPGTSGYSYEQYF.

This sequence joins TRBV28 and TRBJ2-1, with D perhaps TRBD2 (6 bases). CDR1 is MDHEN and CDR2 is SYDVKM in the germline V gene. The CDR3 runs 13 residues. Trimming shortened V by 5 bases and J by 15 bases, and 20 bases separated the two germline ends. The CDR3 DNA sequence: TGTGCCAGCAGTCTTACCGGAGGGCTACGATTGTTCTTC. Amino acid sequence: CASSLTGGLRLFF.

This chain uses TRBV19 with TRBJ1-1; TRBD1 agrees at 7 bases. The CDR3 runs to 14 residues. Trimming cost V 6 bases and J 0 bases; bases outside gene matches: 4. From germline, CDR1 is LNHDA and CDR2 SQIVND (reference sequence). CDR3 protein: CASSQTGMNTEAFF. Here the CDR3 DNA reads TGTGCCAGTAGCCAGACAGGGATGAACACTGAAGCTTTCTTT.

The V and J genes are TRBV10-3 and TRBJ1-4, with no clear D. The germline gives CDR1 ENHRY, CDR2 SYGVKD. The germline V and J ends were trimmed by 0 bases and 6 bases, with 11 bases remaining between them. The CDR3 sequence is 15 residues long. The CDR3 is CAISESTLKDEKLFF. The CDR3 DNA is TGTGCCATCAGTGAGTCGACTCTAAAGGATGAAAAACTGTTTTTT.

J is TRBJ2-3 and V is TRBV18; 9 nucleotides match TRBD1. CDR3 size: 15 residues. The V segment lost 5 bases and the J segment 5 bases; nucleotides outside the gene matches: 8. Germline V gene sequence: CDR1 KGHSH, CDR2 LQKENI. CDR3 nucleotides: TGTGCCAGCTCAGGGACAGGGATAATCGGAGATACGCAGTATTTT. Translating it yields CASSGTGIIGDTQYF.

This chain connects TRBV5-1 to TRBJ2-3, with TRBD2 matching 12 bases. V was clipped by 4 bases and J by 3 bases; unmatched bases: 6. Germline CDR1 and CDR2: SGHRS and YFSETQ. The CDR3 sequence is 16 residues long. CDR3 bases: TGCGCCAGCAGCATCCTAGCGGGAGGGCAAACAGATACGCAGTATTTT. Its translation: CASSILAGGQTDTQYF.

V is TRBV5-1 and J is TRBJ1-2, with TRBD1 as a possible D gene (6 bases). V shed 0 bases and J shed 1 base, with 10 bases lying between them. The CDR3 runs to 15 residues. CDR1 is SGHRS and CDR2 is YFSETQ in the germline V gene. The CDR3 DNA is TGCGCCAGCAGCTTGGGGACAGCGCTTAACTATGGCTACACCTTC. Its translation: CASSLGTALNYGYTF.

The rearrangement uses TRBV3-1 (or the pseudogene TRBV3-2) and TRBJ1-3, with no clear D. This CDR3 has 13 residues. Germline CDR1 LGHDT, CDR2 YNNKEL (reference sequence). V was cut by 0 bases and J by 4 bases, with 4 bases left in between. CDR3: CASSQDRGNTIYF. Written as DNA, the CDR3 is TGTGCCAGCAGCCAAGATCGGGGAAACACCATATATTTT.

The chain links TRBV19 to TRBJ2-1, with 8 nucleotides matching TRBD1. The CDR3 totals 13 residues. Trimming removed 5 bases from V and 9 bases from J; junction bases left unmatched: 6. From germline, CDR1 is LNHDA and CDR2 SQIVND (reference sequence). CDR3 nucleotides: TGTGCCAGTAGTGGCAGGGGGCGCAGTGAGCAGTTCTTC. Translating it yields CASSGRGRSEQFF.

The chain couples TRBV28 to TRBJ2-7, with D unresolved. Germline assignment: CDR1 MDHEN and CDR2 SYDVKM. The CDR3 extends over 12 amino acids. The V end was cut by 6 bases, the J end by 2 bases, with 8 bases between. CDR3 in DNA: TGTGCCAGCAGCGACGACACCTACGAGCAGTACTTC. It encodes CASSDDTYEQYF.

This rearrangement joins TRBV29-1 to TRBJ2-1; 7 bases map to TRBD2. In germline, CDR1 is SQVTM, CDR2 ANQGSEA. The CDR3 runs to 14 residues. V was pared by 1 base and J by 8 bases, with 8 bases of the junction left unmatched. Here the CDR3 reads CSVEGGGSGYEQFF. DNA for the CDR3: TGCAGCGTTGAAGGGGGGGGGAGCGGGTATGAGCAGTTCTTC.

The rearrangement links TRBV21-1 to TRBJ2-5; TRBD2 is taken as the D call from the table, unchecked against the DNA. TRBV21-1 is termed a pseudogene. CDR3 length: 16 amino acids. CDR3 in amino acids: CASSKRLASYQETQYF. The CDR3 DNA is TGTGCCAGCAGCAAGAGGCTAGCCTCGTACCAAGAGACCCAGTACTTC.

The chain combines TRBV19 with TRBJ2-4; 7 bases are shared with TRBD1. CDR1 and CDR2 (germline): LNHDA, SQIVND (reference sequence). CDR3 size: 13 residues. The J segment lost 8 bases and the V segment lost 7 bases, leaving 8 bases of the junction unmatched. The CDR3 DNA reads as TGTGCCAGTACCACCGGGACAGATTACATTCAGTACTTC. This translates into CASTTGTDYIQYF.

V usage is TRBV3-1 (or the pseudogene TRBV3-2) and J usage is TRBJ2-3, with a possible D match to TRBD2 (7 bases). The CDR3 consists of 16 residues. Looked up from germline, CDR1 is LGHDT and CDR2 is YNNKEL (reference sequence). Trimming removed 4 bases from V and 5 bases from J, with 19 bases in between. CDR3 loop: CASSPVGAGAKDTQYF. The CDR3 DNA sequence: TGTGCCAGCAGCCCCGTCGGGGCGGGGGCGAAAGATACGCAGTATTTT.

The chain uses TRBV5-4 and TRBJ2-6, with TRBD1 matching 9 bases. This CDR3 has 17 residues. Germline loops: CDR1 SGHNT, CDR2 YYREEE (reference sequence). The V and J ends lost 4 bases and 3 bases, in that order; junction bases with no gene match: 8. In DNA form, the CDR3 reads TGTGCCAGCAGCAAAACAGGGGGCGGGAGTGGGGCCAACGTCCTGACTTTC. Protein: CASSKTGGGSGANVLTF.

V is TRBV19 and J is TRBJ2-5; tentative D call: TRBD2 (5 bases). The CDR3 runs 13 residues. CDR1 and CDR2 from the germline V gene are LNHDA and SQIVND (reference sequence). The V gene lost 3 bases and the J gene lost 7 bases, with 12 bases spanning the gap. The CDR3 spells CASSIGSEVTQYF. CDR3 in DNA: TGTGCCAGTAGTATTGGGTCGGAGGTGACCCAGTACTTC.

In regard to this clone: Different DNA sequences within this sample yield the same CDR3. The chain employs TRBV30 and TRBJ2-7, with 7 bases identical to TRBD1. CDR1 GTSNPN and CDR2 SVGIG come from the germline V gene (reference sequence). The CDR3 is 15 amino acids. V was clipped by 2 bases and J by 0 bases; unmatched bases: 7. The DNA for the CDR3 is TGTGCCTGGAGTCGGACAGGAGCAAACTCCTACGAGCAGTACTTC. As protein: CAWSRTGANSYEQYF. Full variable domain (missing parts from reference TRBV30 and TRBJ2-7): SQTIHQWPATLVQPVGSPLSLECTVEGTSNPNLYWYRQAAGRGLQLLFYSVGIGQISSEVPQNLSASRPQDRQFILSSKKLLLSDSGFYLCAWSRTGANSYEQYFGPGTRLTVT.

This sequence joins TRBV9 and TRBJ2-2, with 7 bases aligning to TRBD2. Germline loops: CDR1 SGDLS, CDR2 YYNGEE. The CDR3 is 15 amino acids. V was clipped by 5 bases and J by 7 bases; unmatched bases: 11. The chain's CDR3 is CASSAQRDPVGELFF. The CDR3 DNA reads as TGTGCCAGCAGTGCCCAGCGGGATCCGGTCGGGGAGCTGTTTTTT.

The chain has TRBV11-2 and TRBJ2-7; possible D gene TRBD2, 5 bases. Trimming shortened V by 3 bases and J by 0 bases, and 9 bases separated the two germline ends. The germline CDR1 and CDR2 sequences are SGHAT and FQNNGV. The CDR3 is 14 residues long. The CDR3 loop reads CASSLFRGSYEQYF. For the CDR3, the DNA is TGTGCCAGCAGCTTGTTTCGGGGCTCCTACGAGCAGTACTTC.

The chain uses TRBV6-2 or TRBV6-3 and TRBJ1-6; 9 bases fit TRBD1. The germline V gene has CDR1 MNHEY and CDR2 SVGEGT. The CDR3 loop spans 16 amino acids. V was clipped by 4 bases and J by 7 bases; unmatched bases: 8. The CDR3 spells CASSFRPGQGNSPLHF. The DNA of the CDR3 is TGTGCCAGCAGTTTTCGGCCGGGACAGGGAAATTCACCCCTCCACTTT.

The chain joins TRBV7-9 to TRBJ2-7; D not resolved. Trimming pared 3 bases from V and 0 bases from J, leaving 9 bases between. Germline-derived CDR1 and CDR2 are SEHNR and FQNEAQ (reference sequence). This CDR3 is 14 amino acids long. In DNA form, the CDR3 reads TGTGCCAGCAGCTTGAACCTCGGCTCCTACGAGCAGTACTTC. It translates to CASSLNLGSYEQYF.